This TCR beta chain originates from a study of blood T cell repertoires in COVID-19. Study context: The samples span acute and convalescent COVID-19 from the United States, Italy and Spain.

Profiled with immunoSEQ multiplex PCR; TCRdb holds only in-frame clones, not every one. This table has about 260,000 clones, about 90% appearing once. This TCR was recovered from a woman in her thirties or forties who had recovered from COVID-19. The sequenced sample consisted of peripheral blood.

CDR3 residues: CASSASRGVREQYF. The CDR3 nucleotides are TGTGCCAGCAGCGCCTCTCGGGGGGTACGGGAGCAGTACTTC. The chain carries TRBV9 and TRBJ2-7, with 7 bases lining up with TRBD2. Germline values: CDR1 SGDLS, CDR2 YYNGEE. The trim removed 3 bases at V and 7 bases at J, leaving 10 bases unmatched. There are 14 residues in the CDR3. Using reference TRBV9 and TRBJ2-7 for the parts outside the CDR3, the full variable domain is DSGVTQTPKHLITATGQRVTLRCSPRSGDLSVYWYQQSLDQGLQFLIQYYNGEERAKGNILERFSAQQFPDLHSELNLSSLELGDSALYFCASSASRGVREQYFGPGTRLTVT.